This T cell receptor (beta chain) emerged from a study of cytomegalovirus exposure and HLA in healthy donors. About the research overall: Unique TCRs numbering some 77 million, obtained from HLA-typed donors, made up an early data release. Roughly four fifths of more than 300 genotyped donors fell in the Caucasian-associated ancestry cluster. Study-wide results and limits: Owing to their indistinguishability, certain V segments, notably TRBV6-2 and TRBV6-3, were excluded. CMV serostatus was the sole immune exposure data available.

This CDR3 region has 15 residues. Germline V gene sequence: CDR1 LNHDA, CDR2 SQIVND (reference sequence). V lost 2 bases to trimming and J lost 4 bases, with 15 bases between them. This PCR relied on a set of 60 Vbeta primers and 13 Jbeta primers. Profiling relied on immunoSEQ multiplex PCR, and the TCRdb table lists in-frame clones only, not all of them. Here the sample spans some 89,000 clones, approximately 80% being singletons. About this clone: The antigen remains unidentified.

This chain connects TRBV19 to TRBJ2-7; the D is unclear. The TCR sequence derives from a woman aged 30 to 39 in good health and CMV-seronegative. Sequenced input: PBMCs. For the CDR3, the DNA is TGTGCCAGTAGTATATTGCCAGGCCCTGGGTACGAGCAGTACTTC. Residues: CASSILPGPGYEQYF.